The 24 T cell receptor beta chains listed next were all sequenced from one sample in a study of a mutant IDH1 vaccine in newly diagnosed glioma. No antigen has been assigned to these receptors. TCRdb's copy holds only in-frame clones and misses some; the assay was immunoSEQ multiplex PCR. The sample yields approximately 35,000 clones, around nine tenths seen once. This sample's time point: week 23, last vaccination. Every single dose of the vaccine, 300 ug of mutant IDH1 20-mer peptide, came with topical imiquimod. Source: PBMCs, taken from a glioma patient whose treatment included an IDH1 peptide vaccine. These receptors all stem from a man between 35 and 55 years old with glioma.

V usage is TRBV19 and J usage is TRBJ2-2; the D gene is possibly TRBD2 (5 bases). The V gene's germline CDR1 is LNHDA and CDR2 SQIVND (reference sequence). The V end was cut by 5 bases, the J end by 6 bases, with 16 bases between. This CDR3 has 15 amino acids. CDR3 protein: CASSPRRGIPGELFF. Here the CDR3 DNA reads TGTGCCAGTAGTCCCCGCCGGGGAATCCCCGGGGAGCTGTTTTTT.

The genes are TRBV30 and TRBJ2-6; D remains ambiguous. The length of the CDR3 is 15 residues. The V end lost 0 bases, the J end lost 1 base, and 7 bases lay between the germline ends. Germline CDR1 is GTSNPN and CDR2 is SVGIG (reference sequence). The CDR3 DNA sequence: TGTGCCTGGAGTGTAGCCGGGTCTGGGGCCAACGTCCTGACTTTC. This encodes CAWSVAGSGANVLTF.

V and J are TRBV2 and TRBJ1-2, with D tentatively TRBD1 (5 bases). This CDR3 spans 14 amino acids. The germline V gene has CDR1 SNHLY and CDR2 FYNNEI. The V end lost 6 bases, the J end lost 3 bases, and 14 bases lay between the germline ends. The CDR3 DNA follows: TGTGCCAGCAGGGTCAGGGAAGGACACTATGGCTACACCTTC. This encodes CASRVREGHYGYTF.

CDR3 sequence (DNA): TGTGCCAGCATCAGCGCCGGGACAGGGTGGTTAGAGTACACTGAAGCTTTCTTT. It translates to CASISAGTGWLEYTEAFF. V gene TRBV2 combines with J gene TRBJ1-1; TRBD1 matches 9 bases. The V segment lost 7 bases and the J segment 3 bases; nucleotides outside the gene matches: 18. CDR3 length: 18 residues. Germline V gene lookup returns CDR1 SNHLY and CDR2 FYNNEI.

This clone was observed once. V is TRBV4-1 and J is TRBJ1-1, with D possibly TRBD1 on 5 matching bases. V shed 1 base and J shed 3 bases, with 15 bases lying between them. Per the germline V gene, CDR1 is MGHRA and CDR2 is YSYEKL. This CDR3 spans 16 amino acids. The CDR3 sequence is CASSQVEGVGYTEAFF. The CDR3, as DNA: TGCGCCAGCAGCCAAGTCGAAGGGGTGGGGTACACTGAAGCTTTCTTT.

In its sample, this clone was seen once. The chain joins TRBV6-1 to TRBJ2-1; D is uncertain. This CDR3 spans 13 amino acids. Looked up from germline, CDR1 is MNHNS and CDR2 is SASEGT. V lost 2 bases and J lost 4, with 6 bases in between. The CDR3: CASSEQWYNEQFF. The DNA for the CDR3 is TGTGCCAGCAGTGAACAATGGTACAATGAGCAGTTCTTC.

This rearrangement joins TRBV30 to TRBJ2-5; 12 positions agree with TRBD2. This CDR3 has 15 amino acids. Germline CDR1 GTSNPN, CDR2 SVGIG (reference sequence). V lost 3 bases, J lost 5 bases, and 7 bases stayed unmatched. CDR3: CAWSWASGRAETQYF. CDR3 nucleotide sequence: TGTGCCTGGAGCTGGGCTAGCGGGAGGGCTGAGACCCAGTACTTC.

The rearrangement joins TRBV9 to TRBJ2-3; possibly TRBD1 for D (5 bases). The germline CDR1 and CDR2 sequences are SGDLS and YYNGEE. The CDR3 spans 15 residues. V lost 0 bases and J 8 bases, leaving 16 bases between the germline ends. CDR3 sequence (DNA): TGTGCCAGCAGCGTAGCTGAGACATATCAGGGTACGCAGTATTTT. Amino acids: CASSVAETYQGTQYF.

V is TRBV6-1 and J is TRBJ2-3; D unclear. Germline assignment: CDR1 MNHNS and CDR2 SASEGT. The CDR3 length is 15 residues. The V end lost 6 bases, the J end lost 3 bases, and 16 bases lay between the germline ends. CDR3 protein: CASRSLGPPTDTQYF. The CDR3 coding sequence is TGTGCCAGCAGATCCCTGGGCCCCCCAACAGATACGCAGTATTTT.

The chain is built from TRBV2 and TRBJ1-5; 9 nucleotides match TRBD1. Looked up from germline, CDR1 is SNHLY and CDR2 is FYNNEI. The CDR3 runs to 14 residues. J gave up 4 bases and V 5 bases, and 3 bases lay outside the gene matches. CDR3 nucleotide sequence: TGTGCCAGCAGTAAACAGGGGGCGAATCAGCCCCAGCATTTT. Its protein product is CASSKQGANQPQHF. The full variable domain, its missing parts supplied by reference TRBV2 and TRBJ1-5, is EPEVTQTPSHQVTQMGQEVILRCVPISNHLYFYWYRQILGQKVEFLVSFYNNEISEKSEIFDDQFSVERPDGSNFTLKIRSTKLEDSAMYFCASSKQGANQPQHFGDGTRLSIL.

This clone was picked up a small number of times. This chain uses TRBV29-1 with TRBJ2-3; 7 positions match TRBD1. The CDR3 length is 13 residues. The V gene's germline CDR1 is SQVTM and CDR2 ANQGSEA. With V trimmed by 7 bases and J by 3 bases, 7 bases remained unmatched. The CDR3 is CSARQGGTDTQYF. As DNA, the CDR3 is TGCAGCGCGAGACAGGGTGGAACAGATACGCAGTATTTT.

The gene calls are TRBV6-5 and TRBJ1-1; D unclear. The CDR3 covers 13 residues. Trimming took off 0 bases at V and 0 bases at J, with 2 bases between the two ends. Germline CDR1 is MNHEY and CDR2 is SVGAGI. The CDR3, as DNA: TGTGCCAGCAGTTACTCAGTGAACACTGAAGCTTTCTTT. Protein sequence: CASSYSVNTEAFF.

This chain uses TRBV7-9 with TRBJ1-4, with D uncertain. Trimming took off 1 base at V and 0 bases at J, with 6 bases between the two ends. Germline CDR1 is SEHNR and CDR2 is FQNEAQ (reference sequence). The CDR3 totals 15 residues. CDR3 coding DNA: TGTGCCAGCAGCTTAGAGCAGGCAACTAATGAAAAACTGTTTTTT. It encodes CASSLEQATNEKLFF.

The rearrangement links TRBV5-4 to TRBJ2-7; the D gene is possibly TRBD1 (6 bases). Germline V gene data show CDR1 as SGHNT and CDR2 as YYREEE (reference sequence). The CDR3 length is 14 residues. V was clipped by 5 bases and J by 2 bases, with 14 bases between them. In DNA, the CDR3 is TGTGCCAGCAGTGGGGGCTACTTCACCTACGAGCAGTACGTC. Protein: CASSGGYFTYEQYV.

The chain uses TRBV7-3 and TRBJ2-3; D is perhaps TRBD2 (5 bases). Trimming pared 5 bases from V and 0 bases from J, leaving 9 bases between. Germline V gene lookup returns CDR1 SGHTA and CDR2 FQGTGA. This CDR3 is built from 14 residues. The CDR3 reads CASSPGFSTDTQYF. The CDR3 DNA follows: TGTGCCAGCAGCCCGGGGTTTAGCACAGATACGCAGTATTTT.

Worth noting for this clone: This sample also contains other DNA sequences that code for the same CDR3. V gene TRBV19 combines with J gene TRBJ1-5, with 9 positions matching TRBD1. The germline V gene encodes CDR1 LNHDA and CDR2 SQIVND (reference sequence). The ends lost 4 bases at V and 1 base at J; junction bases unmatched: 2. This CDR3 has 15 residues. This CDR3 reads CASSTTGGSNQPQHF. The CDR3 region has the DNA TGTGCCAGTAGTACGACAGGGGGAAGCAATCAGCCCCAGCATTTT. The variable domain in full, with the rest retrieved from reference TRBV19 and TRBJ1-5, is DGGITQSPKYLFRKEGQNVTLSCEQNLNHDAMYWYRQDPGQGLRLIYYSQIVNDFQKGDIAEGYSVSREKKESFPLTVTSAQKNPTAFYLCASSTTGGSNQPQHFGDGTRLSIL.

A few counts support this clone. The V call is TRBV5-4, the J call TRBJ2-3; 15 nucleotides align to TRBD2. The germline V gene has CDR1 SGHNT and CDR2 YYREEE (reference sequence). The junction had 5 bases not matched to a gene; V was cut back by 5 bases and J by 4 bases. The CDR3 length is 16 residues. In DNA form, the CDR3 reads TGTGCCAGCAGTCGTCGGACTAGCGGGGGGGCAGATACGCAGTATTTT. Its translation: CASSRRTSGGADTQYF. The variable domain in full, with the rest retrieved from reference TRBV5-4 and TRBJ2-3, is ETGVTQSPTHLIKTRGQQVTLRCSSQSGHNTVSWYQQALGQGPQFIFQYYREEENGRGNFPPRFSGLQFPNYSSELNVNALELDDSALYLCASSRRTSGGADTQYFGPGTRLTVL.

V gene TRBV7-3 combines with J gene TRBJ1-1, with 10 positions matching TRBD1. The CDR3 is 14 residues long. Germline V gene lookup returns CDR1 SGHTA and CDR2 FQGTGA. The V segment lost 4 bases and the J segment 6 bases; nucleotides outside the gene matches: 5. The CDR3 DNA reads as TGTGCCAGCAGCTCGGGACAGGGGTTCTCTGAAGCTTTCTTT. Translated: CASSSGQGFSEAFF.

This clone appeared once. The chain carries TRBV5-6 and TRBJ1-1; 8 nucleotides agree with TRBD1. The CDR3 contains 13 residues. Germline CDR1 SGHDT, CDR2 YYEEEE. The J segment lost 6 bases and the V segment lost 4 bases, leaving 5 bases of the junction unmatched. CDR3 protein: CASSPPGQAEAFF. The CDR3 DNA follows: TGTGCCAGCAGCCCTCCGGGACAGGCTGAAGCTTTCTTT.

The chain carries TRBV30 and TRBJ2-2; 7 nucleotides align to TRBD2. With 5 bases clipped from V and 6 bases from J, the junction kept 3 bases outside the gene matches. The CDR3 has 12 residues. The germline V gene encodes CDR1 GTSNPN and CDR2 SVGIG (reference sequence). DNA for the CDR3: TGTGCCTGGGGGGGGGTCGCCGGGGAGCTGTTTTTT. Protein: CAWGGVAGELFF. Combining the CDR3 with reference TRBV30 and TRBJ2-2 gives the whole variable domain SQTIHQWPATLVQPVGSPLSLECTVEGTSNPNLYWYRQAAGRGLQLLFYSVGIGQISSEVPQNLSASRPQDRQFILSSKKLLLSDSGFYLCAWGGVAGELFFGEGSRLTVL.

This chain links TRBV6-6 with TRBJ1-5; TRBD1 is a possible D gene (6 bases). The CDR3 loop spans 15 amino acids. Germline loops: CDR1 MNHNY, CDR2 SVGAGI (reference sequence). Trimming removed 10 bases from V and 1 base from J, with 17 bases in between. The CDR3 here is CATQGRGISNQPQHF. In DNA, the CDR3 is TGTGCCACCCAGGGGAGAGGGATAAGCAATCAGCCCCAGCATTTT.

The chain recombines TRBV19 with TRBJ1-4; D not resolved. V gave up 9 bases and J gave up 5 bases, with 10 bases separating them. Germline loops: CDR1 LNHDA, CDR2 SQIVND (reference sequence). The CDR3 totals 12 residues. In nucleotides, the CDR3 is TGTGCCAGCCGAAGGCCCAATGAAAAACTGTTTTTT. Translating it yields CASRRPNEKLFF.

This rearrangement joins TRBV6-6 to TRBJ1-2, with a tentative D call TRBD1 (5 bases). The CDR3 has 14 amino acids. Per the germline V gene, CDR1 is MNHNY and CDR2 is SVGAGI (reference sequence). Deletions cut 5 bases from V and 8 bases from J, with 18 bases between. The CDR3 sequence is CASSPDGRGRGYTF. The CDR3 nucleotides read TGTGCCAGCAGTCCCGACGGGAGGGGCCGGGGCTACACCTTC.

CDR3 DNA: TGTGCCAGCAGTGCACAGTCTCTCTCTGGAAACACCATATATTTT. This codes for CASSAQSLSGNTIYF. The chain employs TRBV6-1 and TRBJ1-3; D is uncertain. The CDR3 contains 15 residues. CDR1 and CDR2 (germline): MNHNS, SASEGT. V was pared by 4 bases and J by 0 bases, with 10 bases between.